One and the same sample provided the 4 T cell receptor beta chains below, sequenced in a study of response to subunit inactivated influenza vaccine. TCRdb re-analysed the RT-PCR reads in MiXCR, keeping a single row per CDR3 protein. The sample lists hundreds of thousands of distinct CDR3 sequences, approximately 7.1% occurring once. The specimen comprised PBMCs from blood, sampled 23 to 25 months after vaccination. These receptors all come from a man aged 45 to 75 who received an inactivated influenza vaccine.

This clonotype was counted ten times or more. CDR3 in amino acids: CASRDRRETQYF. The CDR3 nucleotides are TGTGCCAGCAGAGACCGGCGGGAGACCCAGTACTTC. The chain has TRBV6-6 and TRBJ2-5; D is undetermined. The V end was cut by 6 bases, the J end by 5 bases, with 10 bases between. The CDR3 is 12 amino acids. CDR1 MNHNY and CDR2 SVGAGI come from the germline V gene (reference sequence).

CDR3 amino acids: CASSLSAGDEQFF. The CDR3 coding sequence is TGTGCCAGCAGCTTAAGTGCGGGCGATGAGCAGTTCTTC. The gene calls are TRBV7-3 and TRBJ2-1; tentatively, D is TRBD2 (5 bases). The CDR3 has 13 amino acids. V was shortened by 1 base and J by 8 bases, with 9 bases between the two germline ends. The germline gives CDR1 SGHTA, CDR2 FQGTGA. The whole variable domain, remainder taken from reference TRBV7-3 and TRBJ2-1, is GAGVSQTPSNKVTEKGKYVELRCDPISGHTALYWYRQSLGQGPEFLIYFQGTGAADDSGLPNDRFFAVRPEGSVSTLKIQRTERGDSAVYLCASSLSAGDEQFFGPGTRLTVL.

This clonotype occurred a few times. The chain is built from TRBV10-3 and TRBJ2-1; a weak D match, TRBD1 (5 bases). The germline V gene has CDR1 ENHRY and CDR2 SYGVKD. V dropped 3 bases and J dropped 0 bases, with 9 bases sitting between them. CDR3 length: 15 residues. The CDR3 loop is CAISDGQGSYNEQFF. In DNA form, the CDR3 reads TGTGCCATCAGTGACGGGCAGGGCTCCTACAATGAGCAGTTCTTC.

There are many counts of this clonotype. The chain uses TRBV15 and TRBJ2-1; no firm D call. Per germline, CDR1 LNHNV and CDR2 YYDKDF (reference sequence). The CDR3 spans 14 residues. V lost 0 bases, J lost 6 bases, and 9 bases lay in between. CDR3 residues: CATSRDLLANEQFF. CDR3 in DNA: TGTGCCACCAGCAGAGATCTATTGGCCAATGAGCAGTTCTTC.